A single sample is the source of the 11 T cell receptor beta chains below, sequenced in a study of T-cell reconstitution after alpha-beta-depleted transplantation in children. The TCRbeta library incorporated unique molecular identifiers. TCRdb recomputed calls from the PCR reads with MiXCR, one row per CDR3 protein. The repertoire holds approximately 120,000 distinct CDR3 sequences, with roughly 9% as singletons. The material sequenced was PBMCs, mostly from graft donor cells, taken 180 days after TCRalphabeta/CD19-depleted stem cell transplant. Receptor source: a girl under three years old who had a stem cell transplant for combined immunodeficiency, so the T cells may come from the graft donor.

This clonotype was observed a handful of times. CDR3 protein: CSARQEAVKETQYF. CDR3 DNA sequence: TGCAGTGCGCGACAGGAGGCGGTTAAAGAGACCCAGTACTTC. J is TRBJ2-5 and V is TRBV20-1; D is possibly TRBD1 (6 bases). The CDR3 is 14 residues long. V lost 6 bases to trimming and J lost 3 bases, with 17 bases between them. The germline CDR1 and CDR2 sequences are DFQATT and SNEGSKA (reference sequence).

This clonotype has only a few counts. The genes are TRBV20-1 and TRBJ2-1; D is undetermined. Deletions cut 3 bases from V and 4 bases from J, with 16 bases between. Per the germline V gene, CDR1 is DFQATT and CDR2 is SNEGSKA (reference sequence). The CDR3 runs 15 residues. The CDR3 reads CSARVLDHDYNEQFF. The CDR3, as DNA: TGCAGTGCTAGGGTCCTGGATCACGATTACAATGAGCAGTTCTTC.

This clonotype appeared a few times. The chain links TRBV7-2 to TRBJ2-7; D gene ambiguous. Trimming took off 5 bases at V and 7 bases at J, with 9 bases between the two ends. The CDR3 runs 11 residues. The germline V gene encodes CDR1 SGHTA and CDR2 FQGNSA. CDR3 loop: CASSLRWEQYF. As DNA, the CDR3 is TGTGCCAGCAGCCTCCGGTGGGAGCAGTACTTC.

CDR3 amino acids: CASSMDRNEQFF. CDR3 nucleotide sequence: TGTGCCAGTAGTATGGATCGGAATGAGCAGTTCTTC. The chain couples TRBV19 to TRBJ2-1; no clear D gene. CDR3 size: 12 residues. Between the trimmed V and J ends, which lost 3 bases and 7 bases, there was a span of 7 bases. Germline CDR1 reads LNHDA; CDR2 reads SQIVND (reference sequence).

This clonotype showed up just a few times. The chain uses TRBV5-1 and TRBJ2-2; D is possibly TRBD1 or TRBD2 (5 bases each). Trimming stripped 1 base from V and 3 bases from J, with 7 bases between. The CDR3 is 14 residues long. CDR1 is SGHRS and CDR2 is YFSETQ in the germline V gene. CDR3 in amino acids: CASSLRGDTGELFF. CDR3 in DNA: TGCGCCAGCAGCTTGAGGGGAGACACCGGGGAGCTGTTTTTT.

The chain links TRBV5-1 to TRBJ2-3, with D hard to call. Germline CDR1 SGHRS, CDR2 YFSETQ. The V end was cut by 3 bases, the J end by 3 bases, with 14 bases between. CDR3 length: 15 amino acids. The CDR3 DNA follows: TGCGCCAGCAGCTCTTTTGGCAGTCGAACAGATACGCAGTATTTT. The encoded protein is CASSSFGSRTDTQYF.

The chain carries TRBV20-1 and TRBJ2-1; 10 nucleotides match TRBD2. Germline loops: CDR1 DFQATT, CDR2 SNEGSKA (reference sequence). The CDR3 sequence is 14 residues long. With V trimmed by 2 bases and J by 5 bases, 3 bases remained unmatched. The CDR3: CSARSGLANNEQFF. CDR3 bases: TGCAGTGCTAGATCGGGACTAGCGAACAATGAGCAGTTCTTC.

The sample holds a few counts of this clonotype. This chain links TRBV29-1 with TRBJ2-2, with D possibly matching TRBD1 (5 bases). This CDR3 region has 15 residues. V was shortened by 5 bases and J by 5 bases, with 18 bases between the two germline ends. Germline V gene lookup returns CDR1 SQVTM and CDR2 ANQGSEA. CDR3 residues: CSVLRPQGLTGELFF. Written as DNA, the CDR3 is TGCAGCGTTTTACGACCCCAGGGATTGACCGGGGAGCTGTTTTTT.

This clonotype was detected a few times. V gene TRBV24-1 combines with J gene TRBJ2-5, with D perhaps TRBD1 (6 bases). The CDR3 is 15 residues long. The germline V and J ends were trimmed by 1 base and 2 bases, with 10 bases remaining between them. The V gene's germline CDR1 is KGHDR and CDR2 SFDVKD. The CDR3 DNA sequence: TGTGCCACCAGTGATTTCAGGGGTGTGCAAGAGACCCAGTACTTC. Its protein is CATSDFRGVQETQYF.

This clonotype showed up many times. The V and J genes are TRBV5-1 and TRBJ2-7; no clear D. The CDR3 runs 13 residues. The V gene's germline CDR1 is SGHRS and CDR2 YFSETQ. Trimming shortened V by 2 bases and J by 1 base, and 7 bases separated the two germline ends. CDR3 DNA sequence: TGCGCCAGCAGCTTTGGGGTTTCCTACGAGCAGTACTTC. It translates to CASSFGVSYEQYF.

The sample holds many counts of this clonotype. The gene calls are TRBV29-1 and TRBJ1-2, with D tentatively TRBD1 (5 bases). V was clipped by 7 bases and J by 7 bases, with 10 bases between them. The V gene's germline CDR1 is SQVTM and CDR2 ANQGSEA. The CDR3 runs 10 residues. The CDR3 region has the DNA TGCAGCGCCTGGGACGGTGGCTACACCTTC. Translated, it gives CSAWDGGYTF.